One and the same sample provided the 21 T cell receptor beta chains below, sequenced in a study of chemoradiotherapy in HPV16-positive cancers. Produced via immunoSEQ multiplex PCR; TCRdb's table is partial and in-frame only. This table has some 7,700 clones, around 70% appearing once. Collection took place from a patient who underwent chemoradiotherapy. Receptor source: a human donor with HPV-associated anogenital cancer.

This clone was counted a few times. The CDR3: CASSSLYRDEQYF. For the CDR3, the DNA is TGTGCCAGCAGCTCCTTATACAGGGACGAGCAGTACTTC. J is TRBJ2-7 and V is TRBV7-2; a weak D match, TRBD1 (6 bases). CDR3 length equals 13 residues. Germline lookup yields CDR1 SGHTA and CDR2 FQGNSA. The ends were cut back, 4 bases at V and 5 bases at J, with 12 bases in the middle.

This clone was detected a few times. The rearrangement joins TRBV29-1 to TRBJ2-7; D perhaps matches TRBD1 (6 bases). CDR3 length equals 13 residues. CDR1 is SQVTM, CDR2 ANQGSEA, per germline. V was trimmed by 7 bases and J by 5 bases, leaving 18 bases between them. The CDR3 DNA sequence: TGCAGCGGGTGGACAGACCACCCCAACGAGCAGTACTTC. It encodes CSGWTDHPNEQYF.

This chain joins TRBV9 and TRBJ2-1; D is ambiguous. The CDR3 consists of 14 residues. Trimming pared 2 bases from V and 7 bases from J, leaving 13 bases between. In germline, CDR1 is SGDLS, CDR2 YYNGEE. The CDR3 DNA sequence: TGTGCCAGCAGCGTGACTCGGGTTCCGAATGAGCAGTTCTTC. Translation: CASSVTRVPNEQFF.

The chain combines TRBV6-1 with TRBJ2-7; D might be TRBD1 (6 bases). The CDR3 has 13 residues. Trimming left V 7 bases short and J 5 bases short, with 15 bases between. Germline V gene data show CDR1 as MNHNS and CDR2 as SASEGT. The CDR3 DNA reads TGTGCCAGCACTTATTCCAGGGGCCACGAGCAGTACGTC. This codes for CASTYSRGHEQYV.

Concerning this clone itself: A junction boundary mismatches the germline segment, possibly from a read error. The chain recombines TRBV6-1 with TRBJ1-1, with unresolved D. This CDR3 contains 12 residues. From germline, CDR1 is MNHNS and CDR2 SASEGT. The CDR3 region has the DNA TGTGCCAGCAGGGAAGGGTTTACTGAAGCTTTCTTT. Its translation: CASREGFTEAFF.

This clone occurred a few times. The J gene is TRBJ2-7, the V gene TRBV7-8; possible D gene TRBD1, 5 bases. CDR3 size: 13 residues. The V and J ends lost 2 bases and 4 bases respectively, with 9 bases between them. Germline assignment: CDR1 SGHVS and CDR2 FQNEAQ. CDR3 sequence: CASSLRAGYEQYV. CDR3 coding DNA: TGTGCCAGCAGCTTAAGGGCAGGGTACGAGCAGTACGTC.

CDR3 loop: CSDPAQGSYGYTF. In nucleotides, the CDR3 is TGCAGCGACCCGGCGCAGGGATCGTATGGCTACACCTTC. The rearrangement joins TRBV29-1 to TRBJ1-2; D may be TRBD1 (5 bases). Germline V lookup: CDR1 SQVTM, CDR2 ANQGSEA. V was pared by 7 bases and J by 5 bases, with 17 bases between. This CDR3 region has 13 residues. Full variable domain (outside the CDR3, taken from reference TRBV29-1 and TRBJ1-2): SAVISQKPSRDICQRGTSLTIQCQVDSQVTMMFWYRQQPGQSLTLIATANQGSEATYESGFVIDKFPISRPNLTFSTLTVSNMSPEDSSIYLCSDPAQGSYGYTFGSGTRLTVV.

The chain couples TRBV12-5 to TRBJ2-1; 9 bases are shared with TRBD2. This CDR3 spans 17 amino acids. Germline V gives CDR1 LGHNT, CDR2 FRNRAP. V shed 2 bases and J 3 bases; nucleotides not matched to a gene: 8. The CDR3 nucleotides are TGTGCTAGTGGTTTGACAGCGGGAGGTCGGGGCTACAATGAGCAGTTCTTC. Its translation: CASGLTAGGRGYNEQFF.

The rearrangement joins TRBV5-8 to TRBJ1-1; D remains ambiguous. Trimming shortened V by 2 bases and J by 1 base, and 9 bases separated the two germline ends. This CDR3 has 14 residues. The germline V gene has CDR1 SGHTS and CDR2 YDEGEE. DNA of the CDR3: TGTGCCAGCAGCTTTCTTGGCAGGAACACTGAAGCTTTCTTT. It is translated as CASSFLGRNTEAFF.

The genes are TRBV28 and TRBJ2-3; D might be TRBD1 (5 bases). The CDR3 length is 15 residues. Trimming took off 3 bases at V and 7 bases at J, with 17 bases between the two ends. From germline, CDR1 is MDHEN and CDR2 SYDVKM. The CDR3 nucleotides are TGTGCCAGCAGTTTGCAGGGCCCATCCCTAAATACGCAGTATTTT. Amino acid sequence: CASSLQGPSLNTQYF.

V usage is TRBV5-1 and J usage is TRBJ2-7, with D perhaps matching TRBD1 or TRBD2 (5 bases each). Per germline, CDR1 SGHRS and CDR2 YFSETQ. V dropped 1 base and J dropped 6 bases, with 17 bases sitting between them. This CDR3 contains 15 residues. The CDR3 nucleotides read TGCGCCAGCAGCTTGCTGGGGGTCCGACTGGGCGAGCAGTACTTC. Its protein product is CASSLLGVRLGEQYF.

The chain recombines TRBV19 with TRBJ1-5, with a weak D call TRBD1 (5 bases). Per germline, CDR1 LNHDA and CDR2 SQIVND (reference sequence). V was pared by 6 bases and J by 5 bases, with 11 bases between. There are 13 residues in the CDR3. DNA for the CDR3: TGTGCCAGTAGGGGGACCGACGATCAGCCCCAGCATTTT. It codes for CASRGTDDQPQHF.

J is TRBJ2-7 and V is TRBV11-2; 12 bases match TRBD2. This CDR3 has 15 amino acids. CDR1 is SGHAT, CDR2 FQNNGV, per germline. Unmatched junction bases numbered 6, after V lost 3 bases and J lost 6 bases. The CDR3 reads CASSFESLAGGEQYF. As DNA, the CDR3 is TGTGCCAGCAGCTTCGAATCACTAGCGGGAGGCGAGCAGTACTTC.

The chain carries TRBV9 and TRBJ1-2; D perhaps matches TRBD1 (6 bases). V was clipped by 4 bases and J by 4 bases, with 17 bases between them. Germline-derived CDR1 and CDR2 are SGDLS and YYNGEE. CDR3 length: 15 amino acids. CDR3 nucleotide sequence: TGTGCCAGCAGCCCGTCCATGGACAGCCCCTATGGCTACACCTTC. It translates to CASSPSMDSPYGYTF.

The chain is built from TRBV19 and TRBJ2-3; a possible D gene is TRBD1 (5 bases). The CDR3 length is 14 residues. CDR1 and CDR2 from the germline V gene are LNHDA and SQIVND (reference sequence). V was cut by 3 bases and J by 4 bases, with 11 bases left in between. CDR3 amino acids: CASSIRVASDTQYF. The CDR3 DNA reads as TGTGCCAGTAGTATCAGGGTGGCTTCAGATACGCAGTATTTT.

V usage is TRBV25-1 and J usage is TRBJ1-1; D not certain. V lost 6 bases, J lost 5 bases, and 10 bases lay in between. Germline CDR1 is MGHDK and CDR2 is SYGVNS. This CDR3 is built from 12 residues. CDR3 DNA: TGTGCCAGCAGGGGCCTGAGGACTGAAGCTTTCTTT. Translating it yields CASRGLRTEAFF. Full variable domain (rest looked up from reference TRBV25-1 and TRBJ1-1): EADIYQTPRYLVIGTGKKITLECSQTMGHDKMYWYQQDPGMELHLIHYSYGVNSTEKGDLSSESTVSRIRTEHFPLTLESARPSHTSQYLCASRGLRTEAFFGQGTRLTVV.

The sample holds a few counts of this clone. This chain connects TRBV5-1 to TRBJ2-3, with 8 bases aligning to TRBD2. V lost 3 bases, J lost 4 bases, and 10 bases stayed unmatched. The CDR3 totals 16 residues. Germline CDR1 SGHRS, CDR2 YFSETQ. The CDR3 region is CASSSQTRTSSDTQYF. For the CDR3, the DNA is TGCGCCAGCAGCTCCCAAACTCGGACTAGCTCAGATACGCAGTATTTT.

This clone showed up just once. The CDR3 bases are TGTGCCAGCACCGCAACGTCCCTGCCGGGAGGAGGGACCGGGGAGCTGTTTTTT. It yields the protein CASTATSLPGGGTGELFF. The chain joins TRBV9 to TRBJ2-2; 7 bases fit TRBD2. J was trimmed by 5 bases and V by 6 bases; bases with no gene match: 19. The CDR3 loop spans 18 amino acids. The germline V gene has CDR1 SGDLS and CDR2 YYNGEE.

The chain carries TRBV19 and TRBJ1-1, with D uncertain. CDR1 is LNHDA and CDR2 is SQIVND in the germline V gene (reference sequence). The CDR3 consists of 13 residues. Deletions cut 3 bases from V and 1 base from J, with 6 bases between. The CDR3 spells CASSISKNTEAFF. DNA of the CDR3: TGTGCCAGTAGTATCTCAAAGAACACTGAAGCTTTCTTT. Full variable domain (remainder filled in from reference TRBV19 and TRBJ1-1): DGGITQSPKYLFRKEGQNVTLSCEQNLNHDAMYWYRQDPGQGLRLIYYSQIVNDFQKGDIAEGYSVSREKKESFPLTVTSAQKNPTAFYLCASSISKNTEAFFGQGTRLTVV.

This clone was detected a few times. V usage is TRBV9 and J usage is TRBJ2-1; no clear D. This CDR3 region has 11 residues. Germline V gene sequence: CDR1 SGDLS, CDR2 YYNGEE. The V end lost 3 bases, the J end lost 5 bases, and 3 bases lay between the germline ends. The CDR3: CASSENNEQFF. In DNA form, the CDR3 reads TGTGCCAGCAGCGAAAACAATGAGCAGTTCTTC.

V gene TRBV7-2 combines with J gene TRBJ2-2; 8 bases agree with TRBD2. There are 13 residues in the CDR3. Germline V lookup: CDR1 SGHTA, CDR2 FQGNSA. V was pared by 5 bases and J by 8 bases, with 4 bases of the junction left unmatched. As DNA, the CDR3 is TGTGCCAGCAGCGTCCGACTAGCGGGGGAGCTGTTTTTT. Amino acids: CASSVRLAGELFF.